These 28 T cell receptor beta chains were all obtained from the same sample, sequenced in a study of control samples from healthy donors and cancer patients. The table came from immunoSEQ multiplex PCR; TCRdb's copy has only in-frame clones and leaves some out. The profile shows 90,000 or so clones, 88% of them singletons. Sequencing was carried out using blood. Receptors originate from a woman in her 70s in good health.

The chain is built from TRBV30 and TRBJ1-5; the D is unclear. The germline V gene encodes CDR1 GTSNPN and CDR2 SVGIG (reference sequence). The ends were cut back, 4 bases at V and 1 base at J, with 8 bases in the middle. This CDR3 comprises 13 residues. CDR3 residues: CAWNPDSNQPQHF. The DNA of the CDR3 is TGTGCCTGGAACCCCGACAGCAATCAGCCCCAGCATTTT.

This rearrangement joins TRBV7-6 to TRBJ1-4; D gene unclear. In germline, CDR1 is SGHVS, CDR2 FNYEAQ. There are 13 residues in the CDR3. V was cut by 5 bases and J by 5 bases, with 9 bases left in between. CDR3 amino acids: CASSIDRNEKLFF. The CDR3 DNA follows: TGTGCCAGCAGCATCGACCGAAATGAAAAACTGTTTTTT.

This CDR3 is CASRTFGQFYGYTF. The CDR3, as DNA: TGTGCCAGCAGGACCTTTGGACAGTTCTATGGCTACACCTTC. The rearrangement links TRBV2 to TRBJ1-2; D might be TRBD1 (6 bases). V lost 6 bases to trimming and J lost 4 bases, with 15 bases between them. The CDR3 runs to 14 residues. Germline V gives CDR1 SNHLY, CDR2 FYNNEI.

This clone was found a few times. The chain combines TRBV12-3 or TRBV12-4 with TRBJ1-1; TRBD1 matches at 7 bases. Unmatched junction bases numbered 7, after V lost 5 bases and J lost 7 bases. The CDR3 loop spans 13 amino acids. CDR3 DNA: TGTGCCAGCAGTAACCGACAGGGCGGTGAAGCTTTCTTT. It is translated as CASSNRQGGEAFF.

This CDR3 reads CASSLFGPGGTQYF. The CDR3 nucleotides read TGTGCCAGCAGCTTATTTGGACCGGGCGGGACCCAGTACTTC. This chain uses TRBV7-2 with TRBJ2-5; D is unclear. V lost 2 bases and J lost 7, with 14 bases in between. Looked up from germline, CDR1 is SGHTA and CDR2 is FQGNSA. The CDR3 length is 14 residues.

The V and J genes are TRBV19 and TRBJ1-2; no clear D. CDR1 LNHDA and CDR2 SQIVND come from the germline V gene (reference sequence). This CDR3 is built from 12 residues. V was shortened by 3 bases and J by 6 bases, with 8 bases between the two germline ends. The CDR3 protein is CASSIAANGYTF. The CDR3 DNA is TGTGCCAGTAGTATTGCTGCAAATGGCTACACCTTC. The full variable domain, its missing parts supplied by reference TRBV19 and TRBJ1-2, is DGGITQSPKYLFRKEGQNVTLSCEQNLNHDAMYWYRQDPGQGLRLIYYSQIVNDFQKGDIAEGYSVSREKKESFPLTVTSAQKNPTAFYLCASSIAANGYTFGSGTRLTVV.

The rearrangement links TRBV7-2 to TRBJ2-2, with D perhaps TRBD1 (6 bases). Germline-derived CDR1 and CDR2 are SGHTA and FQGNSA. Deletions cut 5 bases from V and 6 bases from J, with 16 bases between. The CDR3 is made up of 15 amino acids. Here the CDR3 reads CASSVQGNRAGELFF. The CDR3 DNA is TGTGCCAGCAGCGTACAGGGTAATAGGGCCGGGGAGCTGTTTTTT. The whole variable domain, filled in from reference TRBV7-2 and TRBJ2-2, reads GAGVSQSPSNKVTEKGKDVELRCDPISGHTALYWYRQSLGQGLEFLIYFQGNSAPDKSGLPSDRFSAERTGGSVSTLTIQRTQQEDSAVYLCASSVQGNRAGELFFGEGSRLTVL.

The chain recombines TRBV29-1 with TRBJ1-1; possibly TRBD1 for D (5 bases). Germline-derived CDR1 and CDR2 are SQVTM and ANQGSEA. Trimming cost V 7 bases and J 3 bases, with 15 bases left between them. The CDR3 loop spans 13 amino acids. The CDR3 region is CSARGGGYTEAFF. The CDR3 region has the DNA TGCAGCGCCCGCGGGGGGGGTTACACTGAAGCTTTCTTT. Variable domain in full (rest from reference TRBV29-1 and TRBJ1-1): SAVISQKPSRDICQRGTSLTIQCQVDSQVTMMFWYRQQPGQSLTLIATANQGSEATYESGFVIDKFPISRPNLTFSTLTVSNMSPEDSSIYLCSARGGGYTEAFFGQGTRLTVV.

This clone appeared once. V gene TRBV18 combines with J gene TRBJ1-4, with D uncertain. In germline, CDR1 is KGHSH, CDR2 LQKENI. Trimming removed 2 bases from V and 0 bases from J, with 16 bases in between. There are 18 residues in the CDR3. For the CDR3, the DNA is TGTGCCAGCTCACCATCCCAGCTGCATACGGCAACTAATGAAAAACTGTTTTTT. The encoded protein is CASSPSQLHTATNEKLFF.

The chain is built from TRBV20-1 and TRBJ2-7; tentative D call: TRBD1 (6 bases). The CDR3 has 15 amino acids. Germline loops: CDR1 DFQATT, CDR2 SNEGSKA (reference sequence). Trimming removed 3 bases from V and 2 bases from J, with 17 bases in between. CDR3 protein: CSASPPRGGAYEQYF. In DNA, the CDR3 is TGCAGTGCTAGTCCCCCTCGAGGGGGAGCCTACGAGCAGTACTTC.

The rearrangement uses TRBV7-6 and TRBJ2-5; 8 bases fit TRBD2. CDR1 is SGHVS, CDR2 FNYEAQ, per germline. This CDR3 spans 18 amino acids. With 3 bases clipped from V and 7 bases from J, the junction kept 19 bases outside the gene matches. The CDR3 region has the DNA TGTGCCAGCAGCTTTCCGGACTGGCGGGAGGCCGGTCTCGGGACCCAGTACTTC. Its protein product is CASSFPDWREAGLGTQYF.

The V and J genes are TRBV7-6 and TRBJ1-6; 7 bases align to TRBD1. The V gene end was trimmed by 4 bases and the J gene end by 5 bases; junction bases not matched to a gene: 11. CDR1 SGHVS and CDR2 FNYEAQ come from the germline V gene. CDR3 length: 17 residues. The CDR3 is CASSSRIPQGNNSPLHF. The DNA for the CDR3 is TGTGCCAGCAGCTCAAGGATCCCACAGGGGAATAATTCACCCCTCCACTTT.

V usage is TRBV12-5 and J usage is TRBJ1-1; TRBD1 might be the D (6 bases). The V end was cut by 7 bases, the J end by 8 bases, with 14 bases between. This CDR3 comprises 12 residues. The germline CDR1 and CDR2 sequences are LGHNT and FRNRAP. The CDR3 DNA is TGTGCTAGTGCTAAAAAGGGGGTAGAAGCTTTCTTT. Amino acids: CASAKKGVEAFF. Full variable domain (missing parts from reference TRBV12-5 and TRBJ1-1): DARVTQTPRHKVTEMGQEVTMRCQPILGHNTVFWYRQTMMQGLELLAYFRNRAPLDDSGMPKDRFSAEMPDATLATLKIQPSEPRDSAVYFCASAKKGVEAFFGQGTRLTVV.

The J gene is TRBJ2-2, the V gene TRBV5-5; 7 positions match TRBD1. Germline V lookup: CDR1 SGHKS, CDR2 YYEKEE (reference sequence). This CDR3 has 12 residues. The junction had 2 bases not matched to a gene; V was cut back by 4 bases and J by 8 bases. Here the CDR3 reads CASSLGQGELFF. Written as DNA, the CDR3 is TGTGCCAGCAGCCTGGGACAGGGGGAGCTGTTTTTT.

The chain is built from TRBV5-1 and TRBJ2-5; 8 bases map to TRBD1. Unmatched junction bases numbered 14, after V lost 4 bases and J lost 9 bases. The CDR3 is made up of 15 amino acids. CDR1 is SGHRS, CDR2 YFSETQ, per germline. The CDR3 region is CASSRSLGQGGAQYF. DNA of the CDR3: TGCGCCAGCAGCCGCAGCCTAGGACAGGGCGGGGCCCAGTACTTC.

The count of this clone is one. J is TRBJ1-2 and V is TRBV29-1, with TRBD1 matching 7 bases. Germline CDR1 SQVTM, CDR2 ANQGSEA. V shed 6 bases, J shed 4 bases, and the junction held 2 bases outside the gene matches. CDR3 length equals 11 residues. The chain's CDR3 is CSVWTGYGYTF. The CDR3 DNA is TGCAGCGTATGGACAGGCTATGGCTACACCTTC.

The chain employs TRBV11-2 and TRBJ1-1; no clear D gene. Germline values: CDR1 SGHAT, CDR2 FQNNGV. V was shortened by 0 bases and J by 1 base, with 9 bases between the two germline ends. The CDR3 covers 15 residues. Here the CDR3 DNA reads TGTGCCAGCAGCTTAGACGCGGGTTCGAACACTGAAGCTTTCTTT. Translating gives CASSLDAGSNTEAFF.

A note on this clone: The sample holds other DNA sequences that translate to the same CDR3. V and J are TRBV3-1 (or the pseudogene TRBV3-2) and TRBJ1-2; D ambiguous. From germline, CDR1 is LGHDT and CDR2 YNNKEL (reference sequence). Trimming removed 1 base at V and 8 bases at J, with 5 bases between. The CDR3 runs to 11 residues. CDR3 protein: CASSQGGGYTF. CDR3 bases: TGTGCCAGCAGCCAAGGTGGCGGCTACACCTTC.

This clone was counted a few times. The rearrangement uses TRBV3-1 (or the pseudogene TRBV3-2) and TRBJ1-2; 7 nucleotides align to TRBD1. Per the germline V gene, CDR1 is LGHDT and CDR2 is YNNKEL (reference sequence). The length of the CDR3 is 13 residues. The trim removed 6 bases at V and 8 bases at J, leaving 9 bases unmatched. The CDR3 reads CASRDSRGRGYTF. The CDR3 nucleotides are TGTGCCAGCAGGGACTCAAGGGGGCGCGGCTACACCTTC.

This rearrangement joins TRBV9 to TRBJ1-3; no clear D. V was clipped by 4 bases and J by 0 bases, with 11 bases between them. Germline V gene sequence: CDR1 SGDLS, CDR2 YYNGEE. The CDR3 loop spans 15 amino acids. The CDR3 loop reads CASSSSLLSGNTIYF. The CDR3 DNA reads TGTGCCAGCAGCTCCAGTCTTCTCTCTGGAAACACCATATATTTT.

The chain has TRBV7-2 and TRBJ1-2; a weak D match, TRBD1 (6 bases). The CDR3 totals 15 residues. CDR1 is SGHTA, CDR2 FQGNSA, per germline. V gave up 4 bases and J gave up 2 bases, with 14 bases separating them. Written as DNA, the CDR3 is TGTGCCAGCAGCTCGGGGGGCAGACAGAACTATGGCTACACCTTC. Translation gives CASSSGGRQNYGYTF.

CDR3 in amino acids: CASSPGRTSYEQYF. In nucleotides, the CDR3 is TGTGCCAGCTCACCCGGACGGACCTCCTACGAGCAGTACTTC. The J gene is TRBJ2-7, the V gene TRBV18; D ambiguous. Between the trimmed V and J ends, which lost 3 bases and 0 bases, there was a span of 9 bases. The CDR3 length is 14 residues. In germline, CDR1 is KGHSH, CDR2 LQKENI.

The chain couples TRBV5-1 to TRBJ2-1, with a possible D match to TRBD2 (7 bases). CDR1 SGHRS and CDR2 YFSETQ come from the germline V gene. The V end lost 0 bases, the J end lost 4 bases, and 17 bases lay between the germline ends. The length of the CDR3 is 17 residues. The CDR3 nucleotides read TGCGCCAGCAGCTTGGGCCCAGCCGGGGGGCCTTACAATGAGCAGTTCTTC. This sequence encodes CASSLGPAGGPYNEQFF.

This chain links TRBV9 with TRBJ2-5; D ambiguous. Between the trimmed V and J ends, which lost 2 bases and 5 bases, there was a span of 13 bases. The CDR3 consists of 14 residues. Per the germline V gene, CDR1 is SGDLS and CDR2 is YYNGEE. CDR3 coding DNA: TGTGCCAGCAGCGTCCTTCTCAACGGGGAGACCCAGTACTTC. Protein sequence: CASSVLLNGETQYF.

This sequence joins TRBV12-3 or TRBV12-4 and TRBJ2-1; maybe TRBD2 (6 bases). This CDR3 has 13 residues. Trimming left V 3 bases short and J 4 bases short, with 7 bases between. The CDR3 spells CASSFGTYNEQFF. The CDR3, as DNA: TGTGCCAGCAGTTTTGGGACTTACAATGAGCAGTTCTTC.

This sequence joins TRBV20-1 and TRBJ2-1; TRBD2 matches 9 bases. The germline V gene has CDR1 DFQATT and CDR2 SNEGSKA (reference sequence). V shed 3 bases and J 0 bases; nucleotides not matched to a gene: 9. The CDR3 extends over 17 amino acids. CDR3 nucleotides: TGCAGTGCTAGTCGGGCTAGCGGGACCACCTCCTACAATGAGCAGTTCTTC. Protein product: CSASRASGTTSYNEQFF.

The J gene is TRBJ1-2, the V gene TRBV6-1; D unclear. Germline V gene data show CDR1 as MNHNS and CDR2 as SASEGT. V was clipped by 2 bases and J by 5 bases, with 6 bases between them. The CDR3 totals 12 residues. CDR3 in amino acids: CASSERSYGYTF. In DNA, the CDR3 is TGTGCCAGCAGTGAAAGAAGTTATGGCTACACCTTC.

The chain combines TRBV10-3 with TRBJ1-1; 8 bases agree with TRBD1. V lost 2 bases, J lost 5 bases, and 4 bases stayed unmatched. The germline V gene has CDR1 ENHRY and CDR2 SYGVKD. The CDR3 totals 14 residues. The CDR3 is CAISEDRGRTEAFF. The CDR3 nucleotides read TGTGCCATCAGTGAGGACAGGGGTAGGACTGAAGCTTTCTTT.